Listed below are T cell receptor beta chains from one sample, sequenced in a study of cytomegalovirus exposure and HLA in healthy donors. Here immunoSEQ multiplex PCR was the method, and the copy in TCRdb shows in-frame clones only, minus some. The sample lists about 110,000 clones, 65% to 80% occurring once. Input material: PBMCs. These receptors were taken from a man aged 60-69 years in good health and CMV-seronegative. Each CDR3 is given with its conserved first and last residue. D genes are given only for firm matches. The size of a clone is reported for some rows only, either as once, few or many, or as a class for expanded clones.

v_gene	abundance	d_gene	j_gene	len	CDR3nt	CDR3aa
TRBV28	NA	NA	TRBJ1-2	16	TGTGCCAGCAGTTTATCGGGGGACCCTACGAACTATGGCTACACCTTC	CASSLSGDPTNYGYTF
TRBV6-5	NA	TRBD2	TRBJ2-3	15	TGTGCCAGCAGTTACCAGCGGGGTCTCACAGATACGCAGTATTTT	CASSYQRGLTDTQYF
TRBV6-5	NA	TRBD1	TRBJ1-3	16	TGTGCCAGCAGTTACTCAGGAGGGACAGTTGGAAACACCATATATTTT	CASSYSGGTVGNTIYF
TRBV28	NA	TRBD1	TRBJ1-1	13	TGTGCCAGCAGTAACCGGGACAGGGAGGAAGCTTTCTTT	CASSNRDREEAFF
TRBV11-2	NA	NA	TRBJ1-1	13	TGTGCCAGCAGCTTCCCGGGGAACACCGAAGCTTTCTTT	CASSFPGNTEAFF
TRBV28	NA	NA	TRBJ2-3	11	TGTGCCAGCACGTCTTCAAATCGGTTGTATTTT	CASTSSNRLYF
TRBV7-9	NA	NA	TRBJ1-1	13	TGTGCCAGTGATCTTATGGGGGGCACTGAAGCTTTCTTT	CASDLMGGTEAFF
TRBV7-9	NA	NA	TRBJ1-3	13	TGTGCCAGCAGCTTTCTTCAGGGAAACACCATATATTTT	CASSFLQGNTIYF
TRBV28	NA	TRBD1	TRBJ1-5	15	TGTGCCAGCAGCTTGCCCGACAGGGGGCGGCAGCCCCAGCATTTT	CASSLPDRGRQPQHF
TRBV6-5	few	NA	TRBJ2-2	14	TGTGCCAGCAGCCGACAAGCGAACACCGGGGAGCTGTTTTTT	CASSRQANTGELFF
TRBV5-1	NA	TRBD1	TRBJ1-1	16	TGCGCCAGCAGCCGGCTCAGACAGGGGGCGAACACTGAAGCTTTCTTT	CASSRLRQGANTEAFF
TRBV7-2	NA	NA	TRBJ2-1	16	TGTGCCAGCAGCTGGTCGTTCGGCAGGGTAGGCAATGAGCAGTTCTTC	CASSWSFGRVGNEQFF
TRBV5-5	NA	TRBD2	TRBJ2-1	16	TGTGCCAGCAGCCCGGCGGGGACTAGCGGGGTCTATGAGCAGTTCTTC	CASSPAGTSGVYEQFF
TRBV28	NA	NA	TRBJ1-1	12	TGTGCCAGCAGTTTGCTACGCACTGAAGCTTTCTTT	CASSLLRTEAFF
TRBV5-8	NA	TRBD1	TRBJ2-5	14	TGTGCCAGCAGCCTGTGGACAGGGGGAGAGACCCAGTACTTC	CASSLWTGGETQYF
TRBV30	NA	TRBD2	TRBJ2-1	13	TGTGCCCGCACCGGGGGGGCGTACAATGAGCAGTTCTTC	CARTGGAYNEQFF
TRBV28	NA	NA	TRBJ1-5	15	TGTGCCAGCAGCTTATCTGGCCGTAGCAATCAGCCCCAGCATTTT	CASSLSGRSNQPQHF
TRBV11-2	NA	NA	TRBJ1-1	13	TGTGCCAGCAGCTTAGGACTGAATGATCAAGCTTTCTTT	CASSLGLNDQAFF
TRBV2	NA	TRBD2	TRBJ2-5	15	TGTGCCAGCAGTGTGGGGCTAGCGGGGGCAGAGACCCAGTACTTC	CASSVGLAGAETQYF
TRBV30	NA	NA	TRBJ1-6	14	TGTGCCTGGACTAACCTTGCCTATAATTCACCCCTCCACTTT	CAWTNLAYNSPLHF
TRBV9	NA	TRBD1	TRBJ2-1	14	TGTGCCAGCAGCGTGAGGGACAGCTATAATGAGCAGTTCTTC	CASSVRDSYNEQFF
TRBV4-2	NA	TRBD1	TRBJ1-2	14	TGTGCCAGCAGCCCGGGACAGGGTGAATATGGCTACACCTTC	CASSPGQGEYGYTF
TRBV13	NA	TRBD2	TRBJ2-5	14	TGTGCCAGCAGCTTAAGGCGGGGGGAGGAGACCCAGTACTTC	CASSLRRGEETQYF
TRBV5-1	NA	NA	TRBJ1-6	15	TGCGCCGGGGGGGGGTCTTATGGGCCTAATTCACCCCTCCACTTT	CAGGGSYGPNSPLHF
TRBV12-1	NA	NA	TRBJ1-1	17	TGTGCCAGCAGCCCCCGGCGGGGGACGGACGGGGTCACTGAAGCTTTCTTT	CASSPRRGTDGVTEAFF
TRBV5-1	NA	TRBD1	TRBJ1-1	15	TGCGCCAGCAGTTATCTACCGGGACAGGGGGGTGAAGCTTTCTTT	CASSYLPGQGGEAFF
TRBV6-4	NA	TRBD1	TRBJ2-7	13	TGTGCCAGCAGTGCGAAAGGGGGCACCGAGCAGTACTTC	CASSAKGGTEQYF
TRBV5-1	NA	NA	TRBJ2-3	14	TGCGCCAGCCAGGGGGGCCCCCCCACAGATACGCAGTATTTT	CASQGGPPTDTQYF
TRBV28	NA	TRBD1	TRBJ1-3	14	TGTGCCAGCAGACTCAGGGGGCTAGGAAACACCATATATTTT	CASRLRGLGNTIYF
TRBV19	NA	NA	TRBJ1-5	15	TGTGCCAGTAGCAATCCGGATACTACGCTTCAGCCCCAGCATTTT	CASSNPDTTLQPQHF
TRBV4-2	NA	NA	TRBJ2-5	15	TGTGCCAGCAGCCAAGAAAAGAGAAATTTTGAGACCCAGTACTTC	CASSQEKRNFETQYF
TRBV7-6	NA	TRBD1	TRBJ1-5	15	TGTGCCAGCAGCCCGAGCAGGGGGAGCAATCAGCCCCAGCATTTT	CASSPSRGSNQPQHF
TRBV6-5	few	TRBD1	TRBJ1-1	14	TGTGCCAGCAGCTGGGACAGCCGGAACACTGAAGCTTTCTTT	CASSWDSRNTEAFF
TRBV7-9	NA	NA	TRBJ1-1	12	TGTGCCAGCAGCTATTCGGTCCTTTGGGCTTTCTTT	CASSYSVLWAFF
TRBV28	NA	TRBD1	TRBJ1-3	16	TGTGCCAGCAGTTCCGGATTGGGACAGGATGGAAACACCATATATTTT	CASSSGLGQDGNTIYF
TRBV28	once	NA	TRBJ1-2	19	TGTGCCAGCAGTTTATTAGGTCCCGTGGGGGGGGCCCTAAACTATGGCTACACCTTC	CASSLLGPVGGALNYGYTF
TRBV18	NA	NA	TRBJ2-3	15	TGTGCCAGCTCACCCGGGGCGGGGTACACAGATACGCAGTATTTT	CASSPGAGYTDTQYF
TRBV9	NA	TRBD1	TRBJ1-1	18	TGTGCCAGCAGCGTAGGACCAGGGGCGGGACAGGGGATCACTGAAGCTTTCTTT	CASSVGPGAGQGITEAFF
TRBV28	NA	TRBD1	TRBJ1-1	14	TGTGCCAGCAGGGAGGGACAGCTGAACACTGAAGCTTTCTTT	CASREGQLNTEAFF
TRBV28	NA	TRBD1	TRBJ2-1	15	TGTGCCAGCAGTGTTCCGGGACAGGGGTCGCATGAGCAGTTCTTC	CASSVPGQGSHEQFF
TRBV7-2	few	NA	TRBJ1-5	15	TGTGCCAGCAGCTTAGAAGGGGGTTTAAATCAGCCCCAGCATTTT	CASSLEGGLNQPQHF
TRBV7-3	NA	NA	TRBJ1-2	15	TGTGCCAGCAGCCCTGAGCCTTCCCCTCCCGATGGCTACACCTTC	CASSPEPSPPDGYTF
TRBV5-6	NA	NA	TRBJ1-5	12	TGTGCCAGCAGCTTCGGCAATCAGCCCCAGCATTTT	CASSFGNQPQHF
TRBV9	NA	NA	TRBJ2-5	12	TGTGCCAGCAGCGTAGCGGGAGAGACCCAGTACTTC	CASSVAGETQYF
TRBV5-5	NA	TRBD2	TRBJ2-3	17	TGTGCCAGCAGCTTGCGATTTTCGGGACTAGCTGAGGATACGCAGTATTTT	CASSLRFSGLAEDTQYF
TRBV6-5	once	NA	TRBJ1-1	13	TGTGCCAGCACCCCCTCAGGGAGGACCGAAGCTTTCTTT	CASTPSGRTEAFF
TRBV28	NA	TRBD1	TRBJ1-2	15	TGTGCCAGCAGTTTATCGACAGGGGCTAACTATGGCTACACCTTC	CASSLSTGANYGYTF
TRBV7-2	once	TRBD2	TRBJ2-2	15	TGTGCCAGCAGCTTACTAGCGGGTGGGACCGGGGAGCTGTTTTTT	CASSLLAGGTGELFF
TRBV28	NA	NA	TRBJ1-2	12	TGTGCCAGCAGTTCCGGGAGCGATGGCTACACCTTC	CASSSGSDGYTF
TRBV29-1	NA	NA	TRBJ1-3	12	TGCAGCGTTGAAGATCCCGGTTACGCCATATATTTT	CSVEDPGYAIYF
TRBV4-3	NA	NA	TRBJ1-2	15	TGCGCCAGCAGCCAAGACCCTAGCTTCTCCTATGGCTACACCTTC	CASSQDPSFSYGYTF
TRBV29-1	NA	NA	TRBJ1-3	12	TGCAGCGTTGGTACTCCGGGAAACACCATATATTTT	CSVGTPGNTIYF
TRBV29-1	NA	NA	TRBJ1-5	17	TGCAGCGTACTCGAGGGTTATGATGCATATAGCAATCAGCCCCAGCATTTT	CSVLEGYDAYSNQPQHF
TRBV28	NA	NA	TRBJ1-1	14	TGTGCCAGCATTGGACAGTTCGGGGGGACTGAAGCTTTCTTT	CASIGQFGGTEAFF